Below, 30 T cell receptor beta chains from the same sample are listed, as sequenced in a study of cytomegalovirus exposure and HLA in healthy donors. The PCR used 60 Vbeta and 13 Jbeta primers. Clones were sequenced by immunoSEQ multiplex PCR, and TCRdb holds only the in-frame ones, with some missing. The repertoire holds roughly 100,000 clones, with roughly a tenth as singletons. Sequencing used PBMCs. Source of these receptors: a middle-aged man in good health and CMV-seropositive.

With respect to this clone: This same CDR3 is encoded by further DNA sequences in the sample. The chain combines TRBV5-4 with TRBJ2-3, with D perhaps TRBD2 (5 bases). The V gene's germline CDR1 is SGHNT and CDR2 YYREEE (reference sequence). Trimming removed 2 bases from V and 0 bases from J, with 7 bases in between. This CDR3 contains 14 residues. CDR3 DNA: TGTGCCAGCAGCTTAAGCGGTAGCACAGATACGCAGTATTTT. Encoded protein: CASSLSGSTDTQYF.

The V call is TRBV19, the J call TRBJ2-4; D unclear. Germline V gene lookup returns CDR1 LNHDA and CDR2 SQIVND (reference sequence). This CDR3 is 14 amino acids long. Between the trimmed V and J ends, which lost 6 bases and 0 bases, there was a span of 9 bases. The CDR3 nucleotides read TGTGCCAGTAGCCCAGGATCAGCCAAAAACATTCAGTACTTC. It translates to CASSPGSAKNIQYF. Using reference TRBV19 and TRBJ2-4 for the parts outside the CDR3, the full variable domain is DGGITQSPKYLFRKEGQNVTLSCEQNLNHDAMYWYRQDPGQGLRLIYYSQIVNDFQKGDIAEGYSVSREKKESFPLTVTSAQKNPTAFYLCASSPGSAKNIQYFGAGTRLSVL.

The chain uses TRBV4-2 and TRBJ2-2; TRBD1 might be the D (6 bases). The CDR3 has 14 residues. Looked up from germline, CDR1 is LGHNA and CDR2 is YNFKEQ. V dropped 1 base and J dropped 3 bases, with 6 bases sitting between them. The CDR3: CASSQGQDTGELFF. The DNA for the CDR3 is TGTGCCAGCAGCCAAGGACAGGACACCGGGGAGCTGTTTTTT.

In its sample, this clone was seen a few times. The chain uses TRBV13 and TRBJ2-3, with TRBD1 as a possible D gene (6 bases). This CDR3 is built from 14 residues. CDR1 PRHDT and CDR2 FYEKMQ come from the germline V gene (reference sequence). With 5 bases removed from V and 3 bases from J, the gap between germline ends came to 12 bases. Here the CDR3 reads CASSRQEGTDTQYF. CDR3 DNA sequence: TGTGCCAGCAGCCGACAGGAAGGGACAGATACGCAGTATTTT.

In its sample, this clone was seen a few times. The gene calls are TRBV28 and TRBJ1-2; 9 bases map to TRBD1. The CDR3 is 14 residues long. V trimming: 3 bases; J trimming: 7 bases; junction bases outside the gene matches: 6. From germline, CDR1 is MDHEN and CDR2 SYDVKM. CDR3 residues: CASSFQDRGRGYTF. DNA for the CDR3: TGTGCCAGCAGTTTCCAGGACAGGGGACGTGGCTACACCTTC.

This rearrangement joins TRBV2 to TRBJ2-5; 7 positions match TRBD1. The J call may be wrong; the DNA end is better matched by TRBJ2-7. The CDR3 runs 16 residues. Germline loops: CDR1 SNHLY, CDR2 FYNNEI. CDR3 DNA sequence: TGTGCCAGCAGTACACCTGGGGACAGAGTTTCCTACGAGCAGTACTTC. The encoded protein is CASSTPGDRVSYEQYF.

The genes are TRBV5-1 and TRBJ2-7, with 7 bases identical to TRBD1. Trimming removed 3 bases from V and 2 bases from J; junction bases left unmatched: 8. In germline, CDR1 is SGHRS, CDR2 YFSETQ. The CDR3 sequence is 15 residues long. The CDR3 protein is CASSSPGTVTYEQYF. The CDR3 bases are TGCGCCAGCAGCTCCCCGGGGACAGTCACCTACGAGCAGTACTTC.

This clone was observed a handful of times. The CDR3 DNA sequence: TGCGCCAGCAGCATACAGGGTTCCGTTGCCGACAATGAGCAGTTCTTC. As protein: CASSIQGSVADNEQFF. The chain uses TRBV5-1 and TRBJ2-1; TRBD1 is a possible D gene (6 bases). Germline CDR1 reads SGHRS; CDR2 reads YFSETQ. The germline V and J ends were trimmed by 4 bases and 5 bases, with 19 bases remaining between them. CDR3 length equals 16 residues. Supplemented by reference TRBV5-1 and TRBJ2-1, the full variable domain reads KAGVTQTPRYLIKTRGQQVTLSCSPISGHRSVSWYQQTPGQGLQFLFEYFSETQRNKGNFPGRFSGRQFSNSRSEMNVSTLELGDSALYLCASSIQGSVADNEQFFGPGTRLTVL.

There are a few counts of this clone. This CDR3 reads CASSQRTVANYGYTF. The CDR3 region has the DNA TGCGCCAGCAGTCAGCGGACAGTCGCTAACTATGGCTACACCTTC. The chain combines TRBV23-1 with TRBJ1-2, with D perhaps TRBD1 (6 bases). TRBV23-1 falls under the ORF class, with uncertain function. The CDR3 sequence is 15 residues long. Trimming cost V 3 bases and J 0 bases, with 11 bases left between them.

The V and J genes are TRBV13 and TRBJ2-4; maybe TRBD1 (6 bases). In germline, CDR1 is PRHDT, CDR2 FYEKMQ (reference sequence). Trimming took 0 bases from V and 9 from J, leaving 15 bases between them. The CDR3 covers 15 residues. Here the CDR3 DNA reads TGTGCCAGCAGCTTAGGCCTAGGCAGGGGTGTCATTCAGTACTTC. Translated, it gives CASSLGLGRGVIQYF.

This clone has a handful of counts. The genes are TRBV6-1 and TRBJ2-1, with D maybe TRBD1 (7 bases). Germline loops: CDR1 MNHNS, CDR2 SASEGT. Trimming pared 7 bases from V and 7 bases from J, leaving 20 bases between. CDR3 length: 15 residues. CDR3 coding DNA: TGTGCCAGCAATAAAGACAGGGCGGGAATGAATGAGCAGTTCTTC. Protein product: CASNKDRAGMNEQFF.

This clone was detected only a few times. This rearrangement joins TRBV9 to TRBJ2-4, with 8 positions matching TRBD1. Trimming cost V 3 bases and J 8 bases; bases outside gene matches: 10. CDR3 length equals 15 residues. Germline CDR1 is SGDLS and CDR2 is YYNGEE. In DNA, the CDR3 is TGTGCCAGCAGCGGAGTCCAGGGGGCGAGGGACATTCAGTACTTC. Its translation is CASSGVQGARDIQYF.

As concerns this clone: This sample includes further DNA sequences coding for the same CDR3. The chain uses TRBV5-1 and TRBJ2-7; 7 positions agree with TRBD2. J was trimmed by 0 bases and V by 0 bases; bases with no gene match: 3. Germline CDR1 and CDR2: SGHRS and YFSETQ. This CDR3 spans 15 amino acids. The CDR3 bases are TGCGCCAGCAGCTTGGCTAGCGGCAGCTCCTACGAGCAGTACTTC. Protein product: CASSLASGSSYEQYF.

J is TRBJ2-2 and V is TRBV29-1; TRBD2 agrees at 7 bases. Losses at the gene ends were 6 bases for V and 5 bases for J; bases not matched to a gene: 9. Germline lookup yields CDR1 SQVTM and CDR2 ANQGSEA. The CDR3 runs 14 residues. The CDR3 DNA reads as TGCAGCGTCGAGTATGGGGGGGGGACCGGGGAGCTGTTTTTT. This codes for CSVEYGGGTGELFF.

The V and J genes are TRBV6-5 and TRBJ1-5; TRBD1 matches 8 bases. In germline, CDR1 is MNHEY, CDR2 SVGAGI. The V segment lost 0 bases and the J segment 6 bases; nucleotides outside the gene matches: 1. This CDR3 has 14 amino acids. In nucleotides, the CDR3 is TGTGCCAGCAGTTACTCGCAGGGGGCTCAGCCCCAGCATTTT. As protein: CASSYSQGAQPQHF.

This clone was detected a few times. Written as DNA, the CDR3 is TGTGCCAGCTCACCCCAGAAGGAGACCGGGGAGCTGTTTTTT. This encodes CASSPQKETGELFF. V and J are TRBV18 and TRBJ2-2; D remains ambiguous. The V gene's germline CDR1 is KGHSH and CDR2 LQKENI. The ends were cut back, 3 bases at V and 5 bases at J, with 10 bases in the middle. This CDR3 contains 14 residues.

V is TRBV7-9 and J is TRBJ2-1, with TRBD2 as a possible D gene (5 bases). Germline V gene lookup returns CDR1 SEHNR and CDR2 FQNEAQ (reference sequence). V lost 2 bases and J lost 0, with 8 bases in between. This CDR3 comprises 15 residues. CDR3 DNA: TGTGCCAGCAGCTTATCGGGGATCTCCTACAATGAGCAGTTCTTC. It is translated as CASSLSGISYNEQFF.

This sequence joins TRBV27 and TRBJ1-5; a possible D gene is TRBD1 (5 bases). With 6 bases removed from V and 5 bases from J, the gap between germline ends came to 14 bases. This CDR3 has 14 residues. Germline V gene lookup returns CDR1 MNHEY and CDR2 SMNVEV (reference sequence). The chain's CDR3 is CASSPPGLYQPQHF. Written as DNA, the CDR3 is TGTGCCAGCAGCCCCCCAGGGCTATATCAGCCCCAGCATTTT.

This clone has only a few counts. This rearrangement joins TRBV28 to TRBJ2-7, with D maybe TRBD2 (7 bases). The CDR3 is made up of 14 amino acids. Germline lookup yields CDR1 MDHEN and CDR2 SYDVKM. V was clipped by 6 bases and J by 4 bases, with 16 bases between them. The DNA for the CDR3 is TGTGCCAGCAGGCGCTCGGGGGGCTTATACGAGCAGTACTTC. Protein product: CASRRSGGLYEQYF.

This clone showed up just a few times. The chain carries TRBV7-6 and TRBJ1-5; 9 nucleotides agree with TRBD1. The ends lost 5 bases at V and 7 bases at J; junction bases unmatched: 3. The CDR3 has 13 amino acids. Germline-derived CDR1 and CDR2 are SGHVS and FNYEAQ. Written as DNA, the CDR3 is TGTGCCAGCAGCATGGACAGGGGACAGCCCCAGCATTTT. Translating it yields CASSMDRGQPQHF.

The V call is TRBV6-4, the J call TRBJ2-1; TRBD2 matches 11 bases. Germline assignment: CDR1 MRHNA and CDR2 SNTAGT. J lost 9 bases, V lost 5 bases, and 6 bases had no gene match. The CDR3 is 14 residues long. CDR3 in amino acids: CASSRLAGGGEQFF. In DNA form, the CDR3 reads TGTGCCAGCAGTCGGTTAGCGGGAGGGGGTGAGCAGTTCTTC.

The rearrangement joins TRBV7-9 to TRBJ2-2, with 7 bases aligning to TRBD1. Germline V lookup: CDR1 SEHNR, CDR2 FQNEAQ (reference sequence). V was clipped by 10 bases and J by 0 bases; unmatched bases: 8. The CDR3 contains 15 residues. CDR3 DNA sequence: TGTGCCAAATCACAGGGGATCACGAACACCGGGGAGCTGTTTTTT. Residues: CAKSQGITNTGELFF.

This clone was picked up a small number of times. The V gene is TRBV19, the J gene TRBJ2-1, with D possibly TRBD2 on 5 matching bases. The CDR3 has 12 residues. With 6 bases removed from V and 7 bases from J, the gap between germline ends came to 10 bases. The germline V gene encodes CDR1 LNHDA and CDR2 SQIVND (reference sequence). For the CDR3, the DNA is TGTGCCAGTAGGGAGGCTAGAAATGAGCAGTTCTTC. It encodes CASREARNEQFF.

V and J are TRBV6-4 and TRBJ2-5; D is possibly TRBD1 (7 bases). Trimming removed 10 bases from V and 3 bases from J, with 15 bases in between. This CDR3 is built from 13 residues. Germline CDR1 is MRHNA and CDR2 is SNTAGT. In DNA, the CDR3 is TGTGCCAACGGGGGACAGCTAGAAGAGACCCAGTACTTC. This codes for CANGGQLEETQYF.

CDR3 sequence: CASSQDIYGGRTEAFF. CDR3 nucleotide sequence: TGCGCCAGCAGCCAAGACATTTATGGGGGCCGAACTGAAGCTTTCTTT. The chain employs TRBV4-1 and TRBJ1-1; a weak D match, TRBD1 (6 bases). Germline V gene lookup returns CDR1 MGHRA and CDR2 YSYEKL. The CDR3 has 16 residues. Trimming removed 0 bases from V and 5 bases from J, with 16 bases in between.

This clone was seen a few times. The V gene is TRBV27, the J gene TRBJ2-3, with D perhaps TRBD2 (7 bases). The CDR3 length is 16 residues. CDR1 is MNHEY and CDR2 is SMNVEV in the germline V gene (reference sequence). Trimming took 3 bases from V and 2 from J, leaving 15 bases between them. In DNA form, the CDR3 reads TGTGCCAGCAGTTTTACCGGCGGGGGCCACACAGATACGCAGTATTTT. It is translated as CASSFTGGGHTDTQYF.

This clone was recorded a few times. V and J are TRBV5-1 and TRBJ1-3; 8 positions agree with TRBD1. The ends lost 3 bases at V and 2 bases at J; junction bases unmatched: 7. CDR3 size: 16 residues. Germline loops: CDR1 SGHRS, CDR2 YFSETQ. The CDR3 bases are TGCGCCAGCAGCTCTGGGTTGGACAGGGCTGGAAACACCATATATTTT. Translated: CASSSGLDRAGNTIYF.

This clone has only a few counts. One end of the junction is discordant with germline, which a read error may explain. J is TRBJ2-7 and V is TRBV29-1; tentatively, D is TRBD1 (6 bases). This CDR3 is 11 amino acids long. Germline values: CDR1 SQVTM, CDR2 ANQGSEA. The CDR3 region is CSVRTDYGQYF. The CDR3 bases are TGCAGCGTTAGGACAGATTACGGGCAGTACTTC.

This chain connects TRBV28 to TRBJ2-7; 8 nucleotides align to TRBD1. Germline assignment: CDR1 MDHEN and CDR2 SYDVKM. The CDR3 consists of 16 residues. V shed 3 bases and J 1 base; nucleotides not matched to a gene: 8. This CDR3 is CASSFRGDRTSYEQYF. In DNA, the CDR3 is TGTGCCAGCAGTTTTAGGGGGGACAGGACATCCTACGAGCAGTACTTC.

The CDR3 loop is CASSFGDWTEAFF. The DNA of the CDR3 is TGTGCCAGCAGCTTCGGGGATTGGACTGAAGCTTTCTTT. J is TRBJ1-1 and V is TRBV7-9; no reliable D call. The CDR3 has 13 residues. Trimming pared 3 bases from V and 5 bases from J, leaving 10 bases between. In germline, CDR1 is SEHNR, CDR2 FQNEAQ (reference sequence).